This T cell receptor beta chain came from a study of shared clonotypes between healthy human individuals. Study-level background: CD4 naive and memory got three plates each, CD8 naive two, CD8 memory one.

Deep was the level used in running the assay. Assay: immunoSEQ multiplex PCR; the TCRdb copy retains only in-frame clones and omits some. The table records 2.3 million or so clones, 85% to 95% of them present only once. About this clone: The antigen remains undetermined.

Trimming took 8 bases from V and 7 from J; bases not matched to a gene: 12. Germline V gene sequence: CDR1 SGHAT, CDR2 FQNNGV. This CDR3 is built from 15 residues. The split of CD4+ cells yielded CD45RA+ naive and CD45RA-negative memory subsets. Findings of the study overall: Against clonotypes common to all four donors, non-shared ones had lower generation probabilities.

The source is a man younger than 30 in good health. Some clones in this sample may be carry-over from other donors' samples. The sample consisted of naive CD4+ T cells from PBMCs. This sample's subset: CD45RA+ positively selected. The rearrangement uses TRBV11-2 and TRBJ2-1, with 9 bases fitting TRBD1. CDR3: CASGAGTGSLNEQFF. The CDR3 DNA is TGTGCCAGCGGGGCCGGGACAGGGTCTTTGAATGAGCAGTTCTTC. Variable domain in full (rest from reference TRBV11-2 and TRBJ2-1): EAGVAQSPRYKIIEKRQSVAFWCNPISGHATLYWYQQILGQGPKLLIQFQNNGVVDDSQLPKDRFSAERLKGVDSTLKIQPAKLEDSAVYLCASGAGTGSLNEQFFGPGTRLTVL.